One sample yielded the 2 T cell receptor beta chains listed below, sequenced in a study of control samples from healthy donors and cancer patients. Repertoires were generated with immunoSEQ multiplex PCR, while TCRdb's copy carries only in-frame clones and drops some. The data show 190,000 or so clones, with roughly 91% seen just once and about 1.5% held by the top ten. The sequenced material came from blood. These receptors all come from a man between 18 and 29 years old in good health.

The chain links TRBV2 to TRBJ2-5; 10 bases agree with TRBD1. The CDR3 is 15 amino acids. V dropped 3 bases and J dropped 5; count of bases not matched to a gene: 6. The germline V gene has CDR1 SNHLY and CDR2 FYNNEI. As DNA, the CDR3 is TGTGCCAGCAGTGACCTCCGGACAGGGGGGGAGACCCAGTACTTC. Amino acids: CASSDLRTGGETQYF.

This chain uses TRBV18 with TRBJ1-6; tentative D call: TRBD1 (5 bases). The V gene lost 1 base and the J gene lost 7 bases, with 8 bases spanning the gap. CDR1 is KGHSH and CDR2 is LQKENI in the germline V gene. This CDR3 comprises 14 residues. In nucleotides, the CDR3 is TGTGCCAGCTCACCACGCAGGGAGAATTCACCCCTCCACTTT. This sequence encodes CASSPRRENSPLHF.